This TCR beta chain derives from a study of cytomegalovirus exposure and HLA in healthy donors. For the study at large: Prior work identified 120 million or so unique TCR beta sequences in roughly 190 million T cells. Study-level points and caveats: Later analysis demonstrated an association between a missense DCLRE1C variant and TCR beta V- and J-gene trimming. The study had only CMV serostatus as immune exposure information. A later analysis showed that HLA-associated TCR beta chains had undergone more clonal expansion than equally common others.

Regarding this clone: The antigen is not known.

With 60 Vbeta and 13 Jbeta primers, the PCR was carried out. The repertoire was sequenced with immunoSEQ multiplex PCR; TCRdb's copy has only in-frame clones and lacks some. The profile covers about 140,000 clones, with around two thirds appearing a single time and 10% taken by the ten largest. The specimen sequenced was PBMCs. This TCR was sampled from a man aged 25 to 40 in good health and CMV-seropositive.

The CDR3 loop reads CASSFIGGLSNQPQHF. CDR3 nucleotides: TGTGCCAGCAGTTTTATCGGGGGTTTGAGCAATCAGCCCCAGCATTTT. The chain carries TRBV27 and TRBJ1-5; a possible D gene is TRBD1 (5 bases). Germline CDR1 reads MNHEY; CDR2 reads SMNVEV (reference sequence). This CDR3 region has 16 residues. Deletions cut 3 bases from V and 1 base from J, with 13 bases between.